This T cell receptor (beta chain) was documented in a study of blood T cell repertoires in COVID-19. Whole-study context: From the United States, Italy and Spain came samples of acute and convalescent COVID-19.

Trimming took off 2 bases at V and 4 bases at J, with 11 bases between the two ends. The CDR3 covers 14 residues. Germline loops: CDR1 SGHNT, CDR2 YENEEA. TCRdb's copy holds only in-frame clones and misses some; the assay was immunoSEQ multiplex PCR. The sample has about 30,000 clones, about 70% seen once. This clone has just one count. The sequence came from a human donor in a cohort sampled during active COVID-19. The chain joins TRBV11-3 to TRBJ2-5; a possible D gene is TRBD1 (6 bases). The sample taken for sequencing was peripheral blood. CDR3 amino acids: CASSLLATGETQYF. For the CDR3, the DNA is TGTGCCAGCAGCTTATTGGCGACAGGAGAGACCCAGTACTTC. The variable domain in full, completed from reference TRBV11-3 and TRBJ2-5, reads EAGVVQSPRYKIIEKKQPVAFWCNPISGHNTLYWYLQNLGQGPELLIRYENEEAVDDSQLPKDRFSAERLKGVDSTLKIQPAELGDSAVYLCASSLLATGETQYFGPGTRLLVL.